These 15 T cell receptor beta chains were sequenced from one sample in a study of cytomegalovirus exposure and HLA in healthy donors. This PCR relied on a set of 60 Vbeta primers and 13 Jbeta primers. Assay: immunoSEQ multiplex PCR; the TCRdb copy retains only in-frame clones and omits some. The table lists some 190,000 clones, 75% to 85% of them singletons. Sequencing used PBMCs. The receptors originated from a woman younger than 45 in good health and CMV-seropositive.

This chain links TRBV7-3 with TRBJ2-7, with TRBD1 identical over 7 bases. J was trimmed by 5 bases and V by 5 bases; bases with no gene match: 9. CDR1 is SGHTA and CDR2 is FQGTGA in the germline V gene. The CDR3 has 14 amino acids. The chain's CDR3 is CASSTGQSWDEQYF. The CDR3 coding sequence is TGTGCCAGCAGCACGGGACAGTCCTGGGACGAGCAGTACTTC.

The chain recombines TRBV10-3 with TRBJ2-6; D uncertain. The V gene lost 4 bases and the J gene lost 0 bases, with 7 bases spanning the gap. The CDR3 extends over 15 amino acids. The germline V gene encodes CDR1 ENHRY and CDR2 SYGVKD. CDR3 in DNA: TGTGCCATCAGTGGCGGCGACTCTGGGGCCAACGTCCTGACTTTC. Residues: CAISGGDSGANVLTF.

The CDR3 loop reads CASSPDRVVEAFF. DNA for the CDR3: TGTGCCAGCAGCCCCGACAGGGTGGTTGAAGCTTTCTTT. V usage is TRBV14 and J usage is TRBJ1-1; 7 nucleotides line up with TRBD1. Germline CDR1 is SGHDN and CDR2 is FVKESK. This CDR3 contains 13 residues. Unmatched junction bases numbered 6, after V lost 4 bases and J lost 7 bases.

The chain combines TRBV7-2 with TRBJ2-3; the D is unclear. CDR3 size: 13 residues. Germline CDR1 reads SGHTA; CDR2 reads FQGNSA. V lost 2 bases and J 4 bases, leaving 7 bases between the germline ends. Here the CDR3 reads CASSLFFSDTQYF. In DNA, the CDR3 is TGTGCCAGCAGCTTATTCTTTTCAGATACGCAGTATTTT.

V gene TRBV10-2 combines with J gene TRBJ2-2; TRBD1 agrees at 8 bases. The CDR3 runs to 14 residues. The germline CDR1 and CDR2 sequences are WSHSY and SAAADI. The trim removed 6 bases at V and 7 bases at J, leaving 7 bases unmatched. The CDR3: CASREPGGGGELFF. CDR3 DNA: TGCGCCAGCAGGGAACCAGGGGGCGGCGGGGAGCTGTTTTTT.

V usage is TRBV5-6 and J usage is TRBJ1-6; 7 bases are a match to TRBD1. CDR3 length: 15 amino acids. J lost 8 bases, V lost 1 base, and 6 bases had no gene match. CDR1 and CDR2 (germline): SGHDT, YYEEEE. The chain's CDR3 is CASSLFDREDSPLHF. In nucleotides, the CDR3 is TGTGCCAGCAGCTTGTTCGACAGGGAGGATTCACCCCTCCACTTT. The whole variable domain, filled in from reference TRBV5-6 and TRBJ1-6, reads DAGVTQSPTHLIKTRGQQVTLRCSPKSGHDTVSWYQQALGQGPQFIFQYYEEEERQRGNFPDRFSGHQFPNYSSELNVNALLLGDSALYLCASSLFDREDSPLHFGNGTRLTVT.

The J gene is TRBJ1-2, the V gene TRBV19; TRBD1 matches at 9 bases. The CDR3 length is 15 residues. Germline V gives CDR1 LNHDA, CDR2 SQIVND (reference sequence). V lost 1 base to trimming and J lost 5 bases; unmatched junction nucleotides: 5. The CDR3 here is CASSIAGTGNYGYTF. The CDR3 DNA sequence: TGTGCCAGTAGTATAGCCGGGACAGGGAATTATGGCTACACCTTC. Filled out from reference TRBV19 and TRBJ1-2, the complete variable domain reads DGGITQSPKYLFRKEGQNVTLSCEQNLNHDAMYWYRQDPGQGLRLIYYSQIVNDFQKGDIAEGYSVSREKKESFPLTVTSAQKNPTAFYLCASSIAGTGNYGYTFGSGTRLTVV.

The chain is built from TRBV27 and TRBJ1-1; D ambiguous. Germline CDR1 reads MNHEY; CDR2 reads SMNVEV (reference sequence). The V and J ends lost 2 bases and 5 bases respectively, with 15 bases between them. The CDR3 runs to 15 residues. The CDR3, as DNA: TGTGCCAGCAGTTTAGTGACACTGGCGGGTACTGAAGCTTTCTTT. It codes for CASSLVTLAGTEAFF.

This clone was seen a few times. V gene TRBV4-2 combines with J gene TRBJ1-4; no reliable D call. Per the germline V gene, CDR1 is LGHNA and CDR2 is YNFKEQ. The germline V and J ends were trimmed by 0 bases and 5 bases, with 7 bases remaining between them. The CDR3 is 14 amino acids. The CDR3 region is CASSQDRRNEKLFF. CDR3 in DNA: TGTGCCAGCAGCCAAGACCGCAGGAATGAAAAACTGTTTTTT.

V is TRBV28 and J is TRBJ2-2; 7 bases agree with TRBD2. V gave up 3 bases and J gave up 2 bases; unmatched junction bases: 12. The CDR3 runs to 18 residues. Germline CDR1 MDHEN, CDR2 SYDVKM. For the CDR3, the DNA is TGTGCCAGCAGTTTTCGCAGGTGGAGGGAGGGAAACACCGGGGAGCTGTTTTTT. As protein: CASSFRRWREGNTGELFF.

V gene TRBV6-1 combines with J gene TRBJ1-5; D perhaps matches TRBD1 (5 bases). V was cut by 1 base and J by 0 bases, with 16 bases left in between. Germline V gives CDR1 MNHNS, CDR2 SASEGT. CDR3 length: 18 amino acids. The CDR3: CASSEVGRGMSSNQPQHF. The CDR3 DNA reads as TGTGCCAGCAGTGAAGTGGGGCGGGGGATGAGTAGCAATCAGCCCCAGCATTTT.

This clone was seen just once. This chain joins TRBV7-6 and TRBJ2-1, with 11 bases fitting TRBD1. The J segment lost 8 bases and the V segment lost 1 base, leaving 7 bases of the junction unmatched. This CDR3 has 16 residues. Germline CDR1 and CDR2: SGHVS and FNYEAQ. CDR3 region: CASSLGYRTGGYEQFF. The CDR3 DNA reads TGTGCCAGCAGCTTAGGGTATAGGACAGGGGGCTATGAGCAGTTCTTC. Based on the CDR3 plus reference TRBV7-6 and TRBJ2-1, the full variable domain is GAGVSQSPRYKVTKRGQDVALRCDPISGHVSLYWYRQALGQGPEFLTYFNYEAQQDKSGLPNDRFSAERPEGSISTLTIQRTEQRDSAMYRCASSLGYRTGGYEQFFGPGTRLTVL.

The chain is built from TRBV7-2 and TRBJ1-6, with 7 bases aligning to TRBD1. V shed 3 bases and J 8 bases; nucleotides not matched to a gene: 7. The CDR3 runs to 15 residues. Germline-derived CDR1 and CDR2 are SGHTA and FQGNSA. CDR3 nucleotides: TGTGCCAGCAGCTTGGAGGACAGGAGTGATTCACCCCTCCACTTT. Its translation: CASSLEDRSDSPLHF.

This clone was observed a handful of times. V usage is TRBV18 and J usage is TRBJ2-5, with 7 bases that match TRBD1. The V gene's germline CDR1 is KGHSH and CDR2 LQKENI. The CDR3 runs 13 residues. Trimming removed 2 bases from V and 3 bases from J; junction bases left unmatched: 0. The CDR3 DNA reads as TGTGCCAGCTCACCAGACAGGGAAGAGACCCAGTACTTC. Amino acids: CASSPDREETQYF.

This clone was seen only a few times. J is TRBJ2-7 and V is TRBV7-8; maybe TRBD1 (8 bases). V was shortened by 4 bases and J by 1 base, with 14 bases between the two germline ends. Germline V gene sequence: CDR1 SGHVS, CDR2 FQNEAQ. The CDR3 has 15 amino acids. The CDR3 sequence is CASSSGQGGSYEQYF. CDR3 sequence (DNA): TGTGCCAGCAGCTCCGGACAGGGAGGGTCCTACGAGCAGTACTTC.